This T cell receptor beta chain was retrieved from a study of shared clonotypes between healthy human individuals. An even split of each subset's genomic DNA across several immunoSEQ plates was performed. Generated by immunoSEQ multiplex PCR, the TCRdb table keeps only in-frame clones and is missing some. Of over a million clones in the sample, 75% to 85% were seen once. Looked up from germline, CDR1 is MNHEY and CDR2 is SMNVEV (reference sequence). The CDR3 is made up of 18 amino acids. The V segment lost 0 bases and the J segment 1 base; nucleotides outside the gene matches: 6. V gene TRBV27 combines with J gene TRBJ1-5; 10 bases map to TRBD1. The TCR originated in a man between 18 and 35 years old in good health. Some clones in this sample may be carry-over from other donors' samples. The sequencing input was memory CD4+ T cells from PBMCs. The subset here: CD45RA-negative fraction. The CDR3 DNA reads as TGTGCCAGCAGTTTATCGTTTGGGACAGGGGTGAGCAATCAGCCCCAGCATTTT. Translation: CASSLSFGTGVSNQPQHF.